One sample yielded the 23 T cell receptor beta chains listed below, sequenced in a study of cytomegalovirus exposure and HLA in healthy donors (dated by TCRdb to 2016 to 2017). Receptor libraries were prepared by the immunoSEQ multiplex PCR assay. What TCRdb holds here is the immuneACCESS table cut down to in-frame rearrangements. Part of the clones is not present; checked against another copy, under half of the missing clones reflect an unresolved V gene, and the others are unexplained. This sample comprises fewer than 100,000 clones, around 94% of them detected only once. The top ten clonotypes cover more than 2% of the sample. Sequencing used PBMCs. These receptors came from a woman under 30 in good health and CMV-seronegative.

The genes are TRBV5-6 and TRBJ2-2; D remains ambiguous. Germline CDR1 is SGHDT and CDR2 is YYEEEE. V lost 2 bases, J lost 0 bases, and 14 bases lay in between. CDR3 size: 17 residues. The CDR3 sequence: CASSFSVRLANTGELFF. Written as DNA, the CDR3 is TGTGCCAGCAGCTTTTCCGTGCGGTTGGCGAACACCGGGGAGCTGTTTTTT.

The chain is built from TRBV7-6 and TRBJ1-4, with 7 bases aligning to TRBD1. This CDR3 spans 15 amino acids. V lost 4 bases and J lost 5; bases outside the gene matches: 7. Germline lookup yields CDR1 SGHVS and CDR2 FNYEAQ. The DNA for the CDR3 is TGTGCCAGCAGCTCGGAGGGGGCTCCAAATGAAAAACTGTTTTTT. It yields the protein CASSSEGAPNEKLFF.

This chain connects TRBV27 to TRBJ2-2; 9 bases match TRBD2. With 5 bases clipped from V and 6 bases from J, the junction kept 7 bases outside the gene matches. The germline V gene has CDR1 MNHEY and CDR2 SMNVEV (reference sequence). This CDR3 comprises 15 residues. CDR3 loop: CASSPLAGGSGELFF. The DNA of the CDR3 is TGTGCCAGCAGTCCCTTGGCGGGGGGGTCCGGGGAGCTGTTTTTT.

The chain uses TRBV28 and TRBJ1-1; TRBD1 aligns across 7 bases. Trimming removed 0 bases from V and 3 bases from J; junction bases left unmatched: 4. Germline V gene lookup returns CDR1 MDHEN and CDR2 SYDVKM. CDR3 length equals 15 residues. The CDR3 protein is CASSLWTTGDTEAFF. Written as DNA, the CDR3 is TGTGCCAGCAGTTTATGGACCACAGGGGACACTGAAGCTTTCTTT.

The chain couples TRBV10-3 to TRBJ2-1; TRBD2 aligns across 10 bases. The germline V gene has CDR1 ENHRY and CDR2 SYGVKD. The CDR3 sequence is 14 residues long. Trimming at V came to 4 bases and at J to 9 bases, leaving 6 bases not matched to a gene. In DNA, the CDR3 is TGTGCCATCAGTGGTAGCGGGGGGTCGCCTGAGCAGTTCTTC. Its protein is CAISGSGGSPEQFF.

The rearrangement uses TRBV6-6 and TRBJ2-5, with 7 bases matching TRBD1. Germline CDR1 and CDR2: MNHNY and SVGAGI (reference sequence). CDR3 length equals 14 residues. Unmatched junction bases numbered 9, after V lost 8 bases and J lost 3 bases. CDR3 DNA sequence: TGTGCCAGCCGGAACGGACAGGCGGAAGAGACCCAGTACTTC. This gives the protein CASRNGQAEETQYF.

The gene calls are TRBV6-1 and TRBJ2-3; maybe TRBD2 (7 bases). This CDR3 region has 14 residues. The V gene's germline CDR1 is MNHNS and CDR2 SASEGT. V lost 7 bases to trimming and J lost 2 bases, with 13 bases between them. The CDR3 protein is CASIQGRATDTQYF. The CDR3 DNA reads TGTGCCAGCATTCAGGGGAGGGCCACAGATACGCAGTATTTT.

V is TRBV2 and J is TRBJ1-3; a possible D gene is TRBD1 (6 bases). The CDR3 covers 12 residues. V was shortened by 9 bases and J by 4 bases, with 10 bases between the two germline ends. The germline gives CDR1 SNHLY, CDR2 FYNNEI. The CDR3 coding sequence is TGTGCCAGAGGGACAAGCGGAAACACCATATATTTT. This sequence encodes CARGTSGNTIYF.

The V gene is TRBV29-1, the J gene TRBJ2-3, with 8 bases matching TRBD1. Germline loops: CDR1 SQVTM, CDR2 ANQGSEA. V was pared by 7 bases and J by 4 bases, with 13 bases of the junction left unmatched. The CDR3 sequence is 15 residues long. The CDR3 DNA reads TGCAGCGCCCGACAGGGGCAGAGTCCCGCAGATACGCAGTATTTT. Its protein is CSARQGQSPADTQYF.

The chain joins TRBV4-2 to TRBJ2-7; D unclear. CDR3 length: 15 residues. V dropped 0 bases and J dropped 1 base, with 10 bases sitting between them. The germline V gene encodes CDR1 LGHNA and CDR2 YNFKEQ. The CDR3 loop reads CASSQDSSRSYEQYF. The DNA for the CDR3 is TGTGCCAGCAGCCAAGATTCATCCAGATCCTACGAGCAGTACTTC.

The chain joins TRBV7-9 to TRBJ2-1; 7 nucleotides line up with TRBD1. Germline V gene sequence: CDR1 SEHNR, CDR2 FQNEAQ (reference sequence). The CDR3 length is 13 residues. Germline trimming cut 3 bases from V and 7 bases from J; bases unmatched to any gene: 3. CDR3 protein: CASSFYRGNEQFF. For the CDR3, the DNA is TGTGCCAGCAGCTTCTACAGGGGTAATGAGCAGTTCTTC.

The chain joins TRBV7-9 to TRBJ2-1; 9 positions match TRBD2. Unmatched junction bases numbered 7, after V lost 6 bases and J lost 4 bases. Germline assignment: CDR1 SEHNR and CDR2 FQNEAQ (reference sequence). The CDR3 runs to 15 residues. The CDR3 DNA follows: TGTGCCAGCAGACCCACTAGCGGGTGGTACAATGAGCAGTTCTTC. Its translation: CASRPTSGWYNEQFF. Full variable domain (remainder filled in from reference TRBV7-9 and TRBJ2-1): DTGVSQNPRHKITKRGQNVTFRCDPISEHNRLYWYRQTLGQGPEFLTYFQNEAQLEKSRLLSDRFSAERPKGSFSTLEIQRTEQGDSAMYLCASRPTSGWYNEQFFGPGTRLTVL.

The rearrangement links TRBV10-1 to TRBJ2-1, with TRBD1 as a possible D gene (7 bases). CDR1 is WNHNN and CDR2 is SYGVQD in the germline V gene (reference sequence). This CDR3 comprises 15 residues. V shed 0 bases and J shed 8 bases, with 14 bases lying between them. The chain's CDR3 is CASSESRGAGHEQFF. The CDR3 nucleotides are TGCGCCAGCAGTGAGTCCAGGGGGGCCGGGCATGAGCAGTTCTTC.

The rearrangement uses TRBV30 and TRBJ2-3; 8 bases are a match to TRBD2. The germline V gene encodes CDR1 GTSNPN and CDR2 SVGIG (reference sequence). With 2 bases clipped from V and 0 bases from J, the junction kept 7 bases outside the gene matches. CDR3 size: 16 residues. The chain's CDR3 is CAWSKGQRGSTDTQYF. CDR3 bases: TGTGCCTGGAGTAAAGGGCAGCGGGGGAGCACAGATACGCAGTATTTT.

The rearrangement joins TRBV12-5 to TRBJ2-2; D uncertain. This CDR3 is built from 12 residues. CDR1 is LGHNT and CDR2 is FRNRAP in the germline V gene. Trimming took off 2 bases at V and 7 bases at J, with 5 bases between the two ends. CDR3 amino acids: CASGLFGGELFF. The CDR3 DNA is TGTGCTAGTGGTTTGTTCGGCGGGGAGCTGTTTTTT.

V gene TRBV19 combines with J gene TRBJ1-2; D is perhaps TRBD1 (5 bases). This CDR3 spans 14 amino acids. V shed 7 bases and J shed 8 bases, with 20 bases lying between them. CDR1 LNHDA and CDR2 SQIVND come from the germline V gene (reference sequence). The CDR3 DNA reads TGTGCCAGTACCCTCAGGACGGGGGGTCCCGGCTACACCTTC. It codes for CASTLRTGGPGYTF.

The CDR3 is CASSLSGLAGGQSYEQYF. CDR3 nucleotide sequence: TGTGCCAGCAGTTTATCCGGACTAGCGGGGGGGCAGTCCTACGAGCAGTACTTC. This chain links TRBV27 with TRBJ2-7; 15 nucleotides match TRBD2. Germline V CDR1 and CDR2: MNHEY, SMNVEV (reference sequence). After removal of 0 bases from V and 1 base from J, the junction contained 4 bases not matched to a gene. The CDR3 contains 18 residues.

The V and J genes are TRBV2 and TRBJ2-4; D unresolved. Per the germline V gene, CDR1 is SNHLY and CDR2 is FYNNEI. The CDR3 is 15 amino acids. V gave up 3 bases and J gave up 0 bases, with 9 bases separating them. The CDR3 region has the DNA TGTGCCAGCAGTGAGGTCGGTCTAGCCAAAAACATTCAGTACTTC. Protein: CASSEVGLAKNIQYF. Looking up the rest from reference TRBV2 and TRBJ2-4 gives the full variable domain: EPEVTQTPSHQVTQMGQEVILRCVPISNHLYFYWYRQILGQKVEFLVSFYNNEISEKSEIFDDQFSVERPDGSNFTLKIRSTKLEDSAMYFCASSEVGLAKNIQYFGAGTRLSVL.

The chain couples TRBV9 to TRBJ2-1; TRBD2 matches 11 bases. The ends lost 0 bases at V and 2 bases at J; junction bases unmatched: 4. The germline CDR1 and CDR2 sequences are SGDLS and YYNGEE. This CDR3 contains 17 residues. The CDR3 spells CASSVGLAGGTYNEQFF. The CDR3 DNA follows: TGTGCCAGCAGCGTAGGTTTAGCGGGAGGGACCTACAATGAGCAGTTCTTC.

The chain links TRBV29-1 to TRBJ2-7; TRBD2 agrees at 10 bases. The J segment lost 5 bases and the V segment lost 1 base, leaving 2 bases of the junction unmatched. The CDR3 extends over 13 amino acids. Germline CDR1 reads SQVTM; CDR2 reads ANQGSEA. The chain's CDR3 is CSVEVLAGDEQYF. The CDR3 DNA is TGCAGCGTTGAAGTCCTAGCGGGAGACGAGCAGTACTTC.

The chain employs TRBV19 and TRBJ1-5; D call uncertain. This CDR3 spans 13 amino acids. V dropped 3 bases and J dropped 7 bases, with 10 bases sitting between them. CDR1 and CDR2 (germline): LNHDA, SQIVND (reference sequence). The CDR3 here is CASSIQTGQPQHF. In DNA form, the CDR3 reads TGTGCCAGTAGTATCCAGACGGGACAGCCCCAGCATTTT.

The rearrangement links TRBV11-3 to TRBJ2-7; 10 positions match TRBD2. The length of the CDR3 is 17 residues. In germline, CDR1 is SGHNT, CDR2 YENEEA. V shed 4 bases, J shed 7 bases, and the junction held 16 bases outside the gene matches. The chain's CDR3 is CASSYPFEVAGGVEQYF. CDR3 coding DNA: TGTGCCAGCAGCTATCCCTTTGAGGTAGCGGGAGGAGTGGAGCAGTACTTC.

This chain joins TRBV6-5 and TRBJ2-3; no clear D. The V gene's germline CDR1 is MNHEY and CDR2 SVGAGI. V was clipped by 5 bases and J by 2 bases, with 11 bases between them. The CDR3 loop spans 14 amino acids. The CDR3 protein is CASSDHSVTDTQYF. The CDR3 DNA reads TGTGCCAGCAGTGATCACAGTGTCACAGATACGCAGTATTTT.